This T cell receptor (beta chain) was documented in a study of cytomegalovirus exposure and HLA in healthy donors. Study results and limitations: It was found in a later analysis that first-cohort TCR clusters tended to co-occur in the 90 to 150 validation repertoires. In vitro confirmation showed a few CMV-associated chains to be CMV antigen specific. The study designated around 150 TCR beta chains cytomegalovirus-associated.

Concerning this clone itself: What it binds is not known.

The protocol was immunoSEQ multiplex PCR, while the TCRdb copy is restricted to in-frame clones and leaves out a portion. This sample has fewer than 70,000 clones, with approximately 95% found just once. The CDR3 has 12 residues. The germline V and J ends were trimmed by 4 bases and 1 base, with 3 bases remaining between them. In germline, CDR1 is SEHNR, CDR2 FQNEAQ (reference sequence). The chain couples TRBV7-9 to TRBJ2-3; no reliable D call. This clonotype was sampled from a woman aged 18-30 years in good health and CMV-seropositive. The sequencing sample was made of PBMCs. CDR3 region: CASSSGTDTQYF. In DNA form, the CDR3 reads TGTGCCAGCAGCTCGGGCACAGATACGCAGTATTTT.